The 10 T cell receptor beta chains below were found in one sample sequenced in a study of T cells in Graves' hyperthyroidism and ophthalmopathy. RNA transcripts served as the template for amplifying TCR beta CDR3 regions. TCR CDR3 regions were first amplified by RT-PCR with HTBI primers. TCRdb redid the calling of the multiplex PCR reads with MiXCR, one entry per CDR3 protein. The sample lists fewer than 900,000 distinct CDR3 sequences, 18% occurring once. Sequencing was performed on blood. Receptors originate from a woman aged 45 to 65 with Graves' hyperthyroidism that later progressed to Graves' ophthalmopathy.

This clonotype was seen ten or more times. At one boundary the junction diverges from the germline segment, which might be a read error. The chain is built from TRBV5-1 and TRBJ2-1; the D gene is possibly TRBD2 (5 bases). This CDR3 comprises 14 residues. Germline-derived CDR1 and CDR2 are SGHRS and YFSETQ. The CDR3 spells CASSSAGSYNEQFF. DNA for the CDR3: TGTGCCAGCTCGTCTGCGGGCTCCTACAATGAGCAGTTCTTC.

This clonotype occurred many times. The rearrangement uses TRBV5-1 and TRBJ1-1; no clear D gene. CDR3 size: 12 residues. Trimming stripped 0 bases from V and 7 bases from J, with 7 bases between. CDR1 is SGHRS and CDR2 is YFSETQ in the germline V gene. The CDR3 here is CASSLGLSEAFF. Written as DNA, the CDR3 is TGCGCCAGCAGCTTGGGTTTGAGTGAAGCTTTCTTT.

This chain connects TRBV10-3 to TRBJ2-5, with D perhaps TRBD2 (7 bases). The CDR3 is made up of 15 amino acids. The germline CDR1 and CDR2 sequences are ENHRY and SYGVKD. The germline V and J ends were trimmed by 2 bases and 2 bases, with 12 bases remaining between them. The CDR3 loop is CAISESRGGQETQYF. CDR3 sequence (DNA): TGTGCCATCAGTGAGAGCAGGGGAGGGCAAGAGACCCAGTACTTC.

This clonotype was seen repeatedly, ten times or more. V and J are TRBV3-1 and TRBJ2-5; no firm D call. The CDR3 totals 15 residues. V lost 0 bases and J lost 5, with 13 bases in between. Germline V CDR1 and CDR2: LGHDT, YNNKEL (reference sequence). The CDR3 reads CASSQDLASLETQYF. CDR3 nucleotide sequence: TGTGCCAGCAGCCAAGATCTGGCTAGTTTGGAGACCCAGTACTTC.

Many counts were recorded for this clonotype. The chain has TRBV30 and TRBJ1-1; D is unclear. Germline V CDR1 and CDR2: GTSNPN, SVGIG (reference sequence). The CDR3 has 12 residues. V lost 0 bases and J lost 7, with 9 bases in between. The CDR3 DNA sequence: TGTGCCTGGAGTGTACAAGGTATTGAAGCTTTCTTT. Translating gives CAWSVQGIEAFF. Full variable domain (remainder filled in from reference TRBV30 and TRBJ1-1): SQTIHQWPATLVQPVGSPLSLECTVEGTSNPNLYWYRQAAGRGLQLLFYSVGIGQISSEVPQNLSASRPQDRQFILSSKKLLLSDSGFYLCAWSVQGIEAFFGQGTRLTVV.

This clonotype has a handful of counts. This sequence joins TRBV5-8 and TRBJ2-1; D is perhaps TRBD1 (5 bases). The germline V and J ends were trimmed by 1 base and 6 bases, with 8 bases remaining between them. CDR1 is SGHTS and CDR2 is YDEGEE in the germline V gene. The CDR3 runs 13 residues. The CDR3 DNA sequence: TGTGCCAGCAGCTTGAGCAGGGCCAATGAGCAGTTCTTC. It codes for CASSLSRANEQFF.

This clonotype was observed many times. V and J are TRBV7-2 and TRBJ2-3; D remains unclear. This CDR3 region has 13 residues. The V end was cut by 4 bases, the J end by 2 bases, with 7 bases between. The germline V gene has CDR1 SGHTA and CDR2 FQGNSA. The CDR3 sequence: CASSYGYTDTQYF. As DNA, the CDR3 is TGTGCCAGCAGCTACGGATACACAGATACGCAGTATTTT.

The sample holds a few counts of this clonotype. The J gene is TRBJ1-5, the V gene TRBV12-3 or TRBV12-4, with 10 bases matching TRBD1. The CDR3 has 15 residues. V lost 6 bases to trimming and J lost 2 bases; unmatched junction nucleotides: 4. CDR3: CASRGGQGRNQPQHF. DNA of the CDR3: TGTGCCAGCAGAGGGGGACAGGGGCGCAATCAGCCCCAGCATTTT.

This clonotype was picked up a small number of times. The J gene is TRBJ2-2, the V gene TRBV15; 11 bases line up with TRBD2. CDR1 and CDR2 (germline): LNHNV, YYDKDF (reference sequence). V lost 7 bases and J lost 5; bases outside the gene matches: 6. This CDR3 spans 15 amino acids. This chain's CDR3 is CATNRLAGRTGELFF. In nucleotides, the CDR3 is TGTGCCACCAATAGACTAGCGGGGCGGACCGGGGAGCTGTTTTTT. The whole variable domain, remainder taken from reference TRBV15 and TRBJ2-2, is DAMVIQNPRYQVTQFGKPVTLSCSQTLNHNVMYWYQQKSSQAPKLLFHYYDKDFNNEADTPDNFQSRRPNTSFCFLDIRSPGLGDTAMYLCATNRLAGRTGELFFGEGSRLTVL.

Only a few counts were recorded for this clonotype. The chain joins TRBV2 to TRBJ1-1; D is uncertain. Between the trimmed V and J ends, which lost 3 bases and 3 bases, there was a span of 8 bases. CDR1 SNHLY and CDR2 FYNNEI come from the germline V gene. The CDR3 runs to 13 residues. The CDR3 region is CASSDGSDTEAFF. CDR3 nucleotides: TGTGCCAGCAGTGATGGCAGTGACACTGAAGCTTTCTTT.